This passage covers 9 T cell receptor beta chains from one sample sequenced in a study of cytomegalovirus exposure and HLA in healthy donors. The study ran its PCR with 60 Vbeta and 13 Jbeta primers. Sequencing was performed with immunoSEQ multiplex PCR; in TCRdb, only in-frame clones are kept and a portion is missing. Of 100,000 to 120,000 clones detected, approximately 83% appear once; the ten largest clones hold about 6.3%. The sequenced material came from PBMCs. These receptors were collected from a man younger than 35 in good health and CMV-seronegative.

The chain is built from TRBV5-1 and TRBJ2-1; 7 bases are a match to TRBD1. This CDR3 comprises 15 residues. After removal of 4 bases from V and 2 bases from J, the junction contained 6 bases not matched to a gene. CDR1 and CDR2 from the germline V gene are SGHRS and YFSETQ. The CDR3 protein is CASSAGTATYNEQFF. Here the CDR3 DNA reads TGCGCCAGCAGCGCCGGGACAGCTACCTACAATGAGCAGTTCTTC. Full variable domain (remainder filled in from reference TRBV5-1 and TRBJ2-1): KAGVTQTPRYLIKTRGQQVTLSCSPISGHRSVSWYQQTPGQGLQFLFEYFSETQRNKGNFPGRFSGRQFSNSRSEMNVSTLELGDSALYLCASSAGTATYNEQFFGPGTRLTVL.

The rearrangement uses TRBV5-1 and TRBJ2-7; tentatively, D is TRBD1 (6 bases). V lost 4 bases and J 4 bases, leaving 9 bases between the germline ends. Germline CDR1 is SGHRS and CDR2 is YFSETQ. CDR3 size: 12 residues. The CDR3 sequence is CASSPTGYEQYF. The CDR3, as DNA: TGCGCCAGCAGCCCAACAGGGTACGAGCAGTACTTC.

This chain uses TRBV4-3 with TRBJ2-3, with a possible D match to TRBD2 (6 bases). This CDR3 spans 16 amino acids. Germline CDR1 reads LGHNA; CDR2 reads YSLEER. V lost 1 base to trimming and J lost 5 bases, with 16 bases between them. CDR3 in DNA: TGCGCCAGCAGCCAAGCTTCTAGGACCGGGGGAGATACGCAGTATTTT. It yields the protein CASSQASRTGGDTQYF.

In its sample, this clone was seen once. The rearrangement uses TRBV21-1 and TRBJ2-3; TRBD1 reflects the table's D call only, with no check against the DNA. TRBV21-1 is a documented pseudogene. The CDR3 consists of 16 residues. CDR3 sequence reads: CASSTGDRGSGCTQYF. The CDR3 DNA reads TGTGCCAGCAGCACCGGAGACAGGGGGTCGGGTTGTACGCAGTATTTT.

This clone was detected only once. This sequence joins TRBV19 and TRBJ2-7; a possible D gene is TRBD2 (5 bases). V was shortened by 6 bases and J by 4 bases, with 19 bases between the two germline ends. From germline, CDR1 is LNHDA and CDR2 SQIVND (reference sequence). CDR3 size: 15 residues. The CDR3 reads CASSRSARESYEQYF. In DNA, the CDR3 is TGTGCCAGTAGCCGTTCTGCTCGGGAAAGTTACGAGCAGTACTTC.

The rearrangement joins TRBV7-8 to TRBJ2-1; 10 nucleotides line up with TRBD2. CDR3 length: 16 residues. V lost 3 bases and J lost 4; bases outside the gene matches: 6. Germline CDR1 and CDR2: SGHVS and FQNEAQ. CDR3 protein: CASSLASGRMYNEQFF. The CDR3 DNA reads as TGTGCCAGCAGCTTGGCTAGCGGGAGAATGTACAATGAGCAGTTCTTC.

V usage is TRBV6-5 and J usage is TRBJ2-7; TRBD2 is a possible D gene (6 bases). The V end lost 6 bases, the J end lost 1 base, and 10 bases lay between the germline ends. Per germline, CDR1 MNHEY and CDR2 SVGAGI. The CDR3 length is 13 residues. The chain's CDR3 is CASRIAESYEQYF. CDR3 DNA: TGTGCCAGCAGGATAGCGGAATCCTACGAGCAGTACTTC.

The rearrangement joins TRBV2 to TRBJ1-1; TRBD1 might be the D (6 bases). V lost 6 bases and J lost 4, with 18 bases in between. This CDR3 has 15 amino acids. The germline gives CDR1 SNHLY, CDR2 FYNNEI. CDR3 DNA: TGTGCCAGCAGACCTCTGGACAGAAGGAGCACTGAAGCTTTCTTT. Amino acids: CASRPLDRRSTEAFF.

This sequence joins TRBV27 and TRBJ2-7; 11 bases match TRBD2. Per the germline V gene, CDR1 is MNHEY and CDR2 is SMNVEV (reference sequence). V was clipped by 6 bases and J by 2 bases; unmatched bases: 6. There are 15 residues in the CDR3. In DNA, the CDR3 is TGTGCCAGCAGCCGCACTAGCGGGGGAACCTACGAGCAGTACTTC. Its translation is CASSRTSGGTYEQYF.